Listed below are T cell receptor beta chains from one sample, sequenced in a study of CD8 T cells in Susac syndrome. MiXCR, run by TCRdb on the immunoSEQ multiplex PCR reads, gives a single entry per CDR3 protein. The sample has about 240,000 distinct CDR3 sequences; 90% to 96% are singletons. Sequenced input: CD4+ T cells from PBMCs. The source is a human donor with Susac syndrome. The CDR3 runs from the conserved cysteine through the conserved F or W.

j_gene	v_gene	len	CDR3aa
TRBJ1-1	TRBV5-1	15	CASSSSGVPNTEAFF
TRBJ2-7	TRBV9	14	CASSLAGETYEQYF
TRBJ2-7	TRBV7-8	18	CASSQKTLAGGAPYEQYF
TRBJ1-5	TRBV9	12	CASNVGGQPQHF
TRBJ2-1	TRBV3-1	20	CASSPWGLAGGLSSYNEQFF
TRBJ2-7	TRBV24-1	16	CATSDPQQGVPYEQYF
TRBJ1-2	TRBV20-1	11	CSVPEGYGYTF
TRBJ1-4	TRBV4-1	15	CASSQGRGTNEKLFF
TRBJ1-4	TRBV7-9	11	CAGQGNEKLFF
TRBJ1-5	TRBV24-1	15	CATSDVGGRNQPQHF
TRBJ1-1	TRBV10-3	15	CATSAPTGGRSEAFF
TRBJ2-3	TRBV15	14	CATSRDPLADTQYF
TRBJ1-1	TRBV7-9	12	CASSARTAQAFF
TRBJ1-2	TRBV5-1	16	CASSALPGQGVHGYTF
TRBJ2-7	TRBV30	15	CAWSLGLAGGNEQYF
TRBJ2-7	TRBV29-1	17	CSATPITGTSGSYEQYF
TRBJ2-5	TRBV27	10	CASNSRPQYF
TRBJ2-1	TRBV20-1	15	CSARTLVVPYNEQFF
TRBJ2-1	TRBV4-1	16	CASSQERGQRNNEQFF
TRBJ2-2	TRBV10-3	13	CAIRIVNTGELFF
TRBJ2-7	TRBV18	13	CASSPDRGHEQYF
TRBJ1-1	TRBV19	14	CASSATGMNTEAFF
TRBJ1-1	TRBV29-1	12	CSVESLKPEAFF
TRBJ2-5	TRBV7-3	15	CASSSRTSGQETQYF
TRBJ1-1	TRBV29-1	13	CSICTSGYTEAFF
TRBJ2-7	TRBV24-1	12	CATSDLSYEQYF
TRBJ1-1	TRBV4-1	15	CASSQAVQGATEAFF
TRBJ1-2	TRBV20-1	13	CSASPSGDYGYTF
TRBJ1-5	TRBV30	13	CAWSPRQRQPQHF
TRBJ2-1	TRBV11-2	14	CASSSLHGDNEQFF
TRBJ2-7	TRBV5-4	14	CASSFPGQPHEQYF
TRBJ2-1	TRBV7-3	14	CASSPPRSNNEQFF
TRBJ2-7	TRBV3-1	15	CASSQLGGASYEQYF
TRBJ2-1	TRBV5-4	16	CASSLGVAGAYNEQFF
TRBJ2-4	TRBV30	15	CAWSAPRAGGNIQYF
TRBJ2-7	TRBV29-1	15	CSVISDWSSSYEQYF
TRBJ2-6	TRBV29-1	15	CSVGVGYSGANVLTF
TRBJ1-4	TRBV12-3/TRBV12-4	14	CASSPLGFNEKLFF
TRBJ2-4	TRBV29-1	14	CSVLTTGGRNIQYF
TRBJ2-3	TRBV7-9	17	CASSLAENSGNTDTQYF
TRBJ1-2	TRBV28	14	CASSAGQGAGGYTF
TRBJ1-1	TRBV20-1	12	CSAGGGRTEAFF
TRBJ1-1	TRBV20-1	15	CSALGQGASSTEAFF
TRBJ2-1	TRBV20-1	19	CSARDLYVKLVGRYNEQFF
TRBJ2-2	TRBV7-2	16	CASRHSGKNLAGELFF
TRBJ1-1	TRBV3-1	15	CASRKLQGLNTEAFF
TRBJ2-3	TRBV30	16	CAWSGGAGVAPDTQYF